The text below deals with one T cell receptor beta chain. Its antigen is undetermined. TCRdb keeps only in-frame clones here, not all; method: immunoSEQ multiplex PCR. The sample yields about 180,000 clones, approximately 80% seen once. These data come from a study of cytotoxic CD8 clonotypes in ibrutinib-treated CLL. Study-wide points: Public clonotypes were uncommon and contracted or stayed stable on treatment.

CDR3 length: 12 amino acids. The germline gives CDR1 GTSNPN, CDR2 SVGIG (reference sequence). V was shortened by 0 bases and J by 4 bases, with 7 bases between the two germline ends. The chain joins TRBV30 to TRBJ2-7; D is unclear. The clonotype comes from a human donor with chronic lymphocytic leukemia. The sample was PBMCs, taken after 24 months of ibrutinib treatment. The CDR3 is CAWSVLFYEQYF. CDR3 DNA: TGTGCCTGGAGTGTTCTATTTTACGAGCAGTACTTC.